This TCR beta chain is from a study of PD-L1 blockade in urothelial cancer. Study-level information: Timepoints chosen for blood analysis were 3 weeks (second dose) and 6 weeks after treatment start.

Germline loops: CDR1 SNHLY, CDR2 FYNNEI. This CDR3 has 13 amino acids. V gave up 8 bases and J gave up 1 base, with 9 bases separating them. Study-wide findings and caveats: Tumor-associated blood clones were expanded more by durable-benefit patients at 3 weeks.

This clone appeared once. Its antigen is unidentified. Generated by immunoSEQ multiplex PCR, the TCRdb table keeps only in-frame clones and is missing some. This sample has about 17,000 clones, with about 90% found just once. The chain is built from TRBV2 and TRBJ1-3; no firm D call. Here the sequenced sample was PBMCs, taken around atezolizumab (anti-PD-L1) treatment. The source of this sequence is a man aged 45 to 65 with urothelial cancer. For the CDR3, the DNA is TGTGCCAGCGAGTACGCATCTGGAAACACCATATATTTT. Translated: CASEYASGNTIYF.